One and the same sample provided the 6 T cell receptor beta chains below, sequenced in a study of T-cell memory formation after mild COVID-19. TCRdb reprocessed the 5' RACE reads via MiXCR and lists one record per CDR3 protein. The sample includes roughly 150,000 distinct CDR3 sequences, under 15% of them seen just once. Sample: PBMCs or a T cell subset sorted from them (not recorded which). The receptors derive from a man in his late teens or twenties who had mild COVID-19 (a few samples of this study predate the infection). Cell type and time point are not known.

This clonotype occurred a few times. The rearrangement uses TRBV3-1 and TRBJ1-1; tentatively, D is TRBD1 (5 bases). V was pared by 4 bases and J by 4 bases, with 10 bases between. The CDR3 has 13 amino acids. Germline V gene data show CDR1 as LGHDT and CDR2 as YNNKEL (reference sequence). CDR3 sequence reads: CASSLRGSTEAFF. CDR3 in DNA: TGTGCCAGCAGCCTACGGGGGAGCACTGAAGCTTTCTTT.

This clonotype occurred a few times. J is TRBJ1-1 and V is TRBV20-1, with D possibly being TRBD1 (5 bases). There are 15 residues in the CDR3. CDR1 and CDR2 (germline): DFQATT, SNEGSKA (reference sequence). Deletions cut 1 base from V and 1 base from J, with 13 bases between. The DNA for the CDR3 is TGCAGTGCTAGAGGGGGGGAGGCGGCGAACACTGAAGCTTTCTTT. Amino acids: CSARGGEAANTEAFF.

The V gene is TRBV6-4, the J gene TRBJ1-4; D remains unclear. The CDR3 runs 13 residues. Germline V gene lookup returns CDR1 MRHNA and CDR2 SNTAGT. Trimming shortened V by 3 bases and J by 8 bases, and 10 bases separated the two germline ends. Written as DNA, the CDR3 is TGTGCCAGCAGTGAAAAAGTCGAGGAAAAACTGTTTTTT. As protein: CASSEKVEEKLFF.

The chain joins TRBV14 to TRBJ2-3; D ambiguous. The V and J ends lost 4 bases and 8 bases respectively, with 13 bases between them. The CDR3 has 13 residues. Germline V lookup: CDR1 SGHDN, CDR2 FVKESK. In nucleotides, the CDR3 is TGTGCCAGCAGCCTTAGTAGGTTCCCTACGCAGTATTTT. It is translated as CASSLSRFPTQYF.

This clonotype was seen only a few times. V and J are TRBV7-6 and TRBJ1-2; D remains unclear. The germline gives CDR1 SGHVS, CDR2 FNYEAQ. The CDR3 loop spans 12 amino acids. The V gene lost 4 bases and the J gene lost 8 bases, with 11 bases spanning the gap. CDR3 loop: CASSYTGYGYTF. The CDR3 bases are TGTGCCAGCAGCTATACGGGGTACGGCTACACCTTC.

This clonotype was picked up a small number of times. This chain joins TRBV7-7 and TRBJ2-1, with TRBD1 matching over 10 bases. The junction had 5 bases not matched to a gene; V was cut back by 5 bases and J by 7 bases. The CDR3 covers 14 residues. Germline-derived CDR1 and CDR2 are SSHAT and FNYEAQ (reference sequence). CDR3 in DNA: TGTGCCAGCAGCCAGACAGGGGGCGGGAATGAGCAGTTCTTC. It translates to CASSQTGGGNEQFF.